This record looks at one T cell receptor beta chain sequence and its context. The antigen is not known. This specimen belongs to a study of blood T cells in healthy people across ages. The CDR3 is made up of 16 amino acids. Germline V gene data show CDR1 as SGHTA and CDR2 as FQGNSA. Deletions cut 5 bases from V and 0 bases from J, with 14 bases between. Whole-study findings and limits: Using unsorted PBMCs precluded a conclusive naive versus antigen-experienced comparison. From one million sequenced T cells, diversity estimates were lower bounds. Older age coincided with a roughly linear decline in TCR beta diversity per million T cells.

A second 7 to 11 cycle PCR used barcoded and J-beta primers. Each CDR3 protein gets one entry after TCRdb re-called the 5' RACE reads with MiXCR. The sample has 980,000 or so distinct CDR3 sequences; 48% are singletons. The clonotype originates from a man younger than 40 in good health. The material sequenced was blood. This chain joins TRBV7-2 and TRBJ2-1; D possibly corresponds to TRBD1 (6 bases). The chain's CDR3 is CASSAPEGVSYNEQFF. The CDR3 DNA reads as TGTGCCAGCAGCGCCCCCGAGGGGGTCTCCTACAATGAGCAGTTCTTC.